This section outlines one T cell receptor beta chain sequence together with its context. Its specificity is not known. This CDR3 comprises 16 residues. Between the trimmed V and J ends, which lost 0 bases and 5 bases, there was a span of 17 bases. CDR1 and CDR2 from the germline V gene are SGHRS and YFSETQ. This entry is derived from a study of T-cell reconstitution after alpha-beta-depleted transplantation in children. Study results and caveats: Newly generated T cells supplied most T-cell counts and diversity one year post-transplant. The origin of high day-60 TCRbeta diversity in some patients lay in surviving recipient T cells and thymic progenitors.

Unique molecular identifiers were used to barcode this TCRbeta library. Each CDR3 protein is one row after TCRdb ran MiXCR on the PCR reads. The sample lists 500,000 to 650,000 distinct CDR3 sequences; around 10% were seen once. The sequence was collected from a female patient aged 2-15 years who had a stem cell transplant for aplastic anemia, so the T cells may come from the graft donor. This chain connects TRBV5-1 to TRBJ1-2, with D possibly matching TRBD1 (6 bases). The sequencing here drew on PBMCs, mostly from graft donor cells, taken 180 days after TCRalphabeta/CD19-depleted stem cell transplant. DNA of the CDR3: TGCGCCAGCAGCTTGGGACAGGTCCTGCGGAGGTATGGCTACACCTTC. Translating it yields CASSLGQVLRRYGYTF.